Listed here are 27 T cell receptor beta chains from one sample, sequenced in a study of blood T cells in healthy people across ages. A second PCR, run for roughly 7 to 12 cycles, used a sample-barcoded 5' primer plus a J-beta primer mix. TCRdb passed the 5' RACE reads through MiXCR, listing each CDR3 protein once. The sample lists approximately 730,000 distinct CDR3 sequences; approximately 43% were seen once. Sequencing was performed on blood. The receptors here all came from a woman aged 55 to 70 in good health.

This clonotype has a handful of counts. The chain recombines TRBV10-3 with TRBJ2-1, with D maybe TRBD2 (5 bases). V was shortened by 8 bases and J by 7 bases, with 15 bases between the two germline ends. The germline V gene has CDR1 ENHRY and CDR2 SYGVKD. The CDR3 covers 13 residues. Here the CDR3 reads CAILGVGRNEQFF. The CDR3 region has the DNA TGTGCCATCCTCGGGGTTGGGCGTAATGAGCAGTTCTTC.

This clonotype came up many times. The V call is TRBV6-6, the J call TRBJ2-7, with D unclear. Germline V gives CDR1 MNHNY, CDR2 SVGAGI (reference sequence). The CDR3 length is 12 residues. V lost 6 bases and J lost 2, with 8 bases in between. The DNA of the CDR3 is TGTGCCAGCAGACGGAATACCTACGAGCAGTACTTC. This codes for CASRRNTYEQYF.

This clonotype was seen more than once but under ten times. V and J are TRBV7-6 and TRBJ2-7, with 10 bases that match TRBD2. V was clipped by 5 bases and J by 6 bases; unmatched bases: 4. Per the germline V gene, CDR1 is SGHVS and CDR2 is FNYEAQ. CDR3 length equals 13 residues. The CDR3 DNA reads as TGTGCCAGCAGCGCGGGACTAGCGCTCGAGCAGTACTTC. Amino acids: CASSAGLALEQYF.

The chain carries TRBV20-1 and TRBJ2-1, with 13 bases matching TRBD2. CDR3 length: 12 residues. CDR1 is DFQATT, CDR2 SNEGSKA, per germline (reference sequence). The CDR3, as DNA: TGCAGCGGACTAGCGGGAGCCAATGAGCAGTTCTTC. It translates to CSGLAGANEQFF.

This clonotype was recorded once. The chain combines TRBV7-2 with TRBJ2-1; 9 positions agree with TRBD2. CDR1 and CDR2 (germline): SGHTA, FQGNSA. V shed 7 bases, J shed 9 bases, and the junction held 16 bases outside the gene matches. The CDR3 contains 16 residues. The CDR3: CASNQFPGLAGSEQFF. The DNA of the CDR3 is TGTGCCAGCAATCAATTCCCGGGGCTAGCGGGAAGTGAGCAGTTCTTC.

This sequence joins TRBV9 and TRBJ2-5, with a weak D call TRBD2 (7 bases). There are 16 residues in the CDR3. CDR1 is SGDLS, CDR2 YYNGEE, per germline. V was clipped by 4 bases and J by 2 bases, with 18 bases between them. The CDR3 nucleotides read TGTGCCAGCAGCCCCCGAGGGGGGGCCGCACAAGAGACCCAGTACTTC. Protein: CASSPRGGAAQETQYF.

The chain carries TRBV4-1 and TRBJ2-7, with no clear D. CDR3 size: 15 residues. Germline V lookup: CDR1 MGHRA, CDR2 YSYEKL. V lost 3 bases and J 4 bases, leaving 16 bases between the germline ends. The CDR3 region is CASSHHEEGIYEQYF. CDR3 nucleotides: TGCGCCAGCAGCCACCATGAGGAAGGGATATACGAGCAGTACTTC.

The gene calls are TRBV20-1 and TRBJ2-6; 11 positions agree with TRBD2. V shed 6 bases and J 4 bases; nucleotides not matched to a gene: 5. Germline V gives CDR1 DFQATT, CDR2 SNEGSKA (reference sequence). There are 15 residues in the CDR3. CDR3 sequence reads: CSATSGSSGANVLTF. The CDR3 DNA reads as TGCAGTGCAACTAGCGGGAGTTCAGGGGCCAACGTCCTGACTTTC.

This clonotype was counted ten times or more. The chain couples TRBV28 to TRBJ1-2; 8 nucleotides agree with TRBD1. The ends lost 5 bases at V and 3 bases at J; junction bases unmatched: 8. Germline V lookup: CDR1 MDHEN, CDR2 SYDVKM. CDR3 length: 15 residues. The CDR3 spells CASSPETGVDYGYTF. CDR3 sequence (DNA): TGTGCCAGCAGTCCCGAGACAGGGGTGGACTATGGCTACACCTTC.

The DNA of the CDR3 is TGCAGTGCTAGAGACGGGACTCAGCCCCGCAATGAGCAGTTCTTC. It is translated as CSARDGTQPRNEQFF. The chain combines TRBV20-1 with TRBJ2-1; D may be TRBD2 (6 bases). Germline CDR1 DFQATT, CDR2 SNEGSKA (reference sequence). The CDR3 covers 15 residues. Trimming took off 0 bases at V and 6 bases at J, with 15 bases between the two ends.

The genes are TRBV5-1 and TRBJ2-1; 7 bases map to TRBD2. J was trimmed by 5 bases and V by 2 bases; bases with no gene match: 7. Looked up from germline, CDR1 is SGHRS and CDR2 is YFSETQ. This CDR3 contains 15 residues. CDR3 DNA sequence: TGCGCCAGCAGCTTCTTTGCGGGAGTCCACAATGAGCAGTTCTTC. Protein product: CASSFFAGVHNEQFF. The full variable domain, rest sourced from reference TRBV5-1 and TRBJ2-1, is KAGVTQTPRYLIKTRGQQVTLSCSPISGHRSVSWYQQTPGQGLQFLFEYFSETQRNKGNFPGRFSGRQFSNSRSEMNVSTLELGDSALYLCASSFFAGVHNEQFFGPGTRLTVL.

The chain couples TRBV24-1 to TRBJ2-2; TRBD2 matches 11 bases. V was clipped by 5 bases and J by 5 bases; unmatched bases: 15. CDR3 length: 19 amino acids. Germline CDR1 KGHDR, CDR2 SFDVKD. CDR3 in DNA: TGTGCCACCAGTGGGGGCCAGGGTACTAGCGGGAGATGGACCGGGGAGCTGTTTTTT. Its translation is CATSGGQGTSGRWTGELFF.

The V gene is TRBV29-1, the J gene TRBJ2-2; D unclear. Germline V CDR1 and CDR2: SQVTM, ANQGSEA. The CDR3 covers 14 residues. V gave up 5 bases and J gave up 0 bases, with 10 bases separating them. The CDR3 sequence: CSVLVQPNTGELFF. CDR3 sequence (DNA): TGCAGCGTTCTAGTACAGCCGAACACCGGGGAGCTGTTTTTT.

This sequence joins TRBV7-9 and TRBJ2-4; 7 bases fit TRBD1. J was trimmed by 12 bases and V by 5 bases; bases with no gene match: 4. Germline CDR1 and CDR2: SEHNR and FQNEAQ (reference sequence). The CDR3 sequence is 11 residues long. CDR3 sequence: CASSPGQSQYF. The CDR3 DNA follows: TGTGCCAGCAGCCCGGGACAGTCTCAGTACTTC.

The chain uses TRBV19 and TRBJ2-1; 7 bases are shared with TRBD2. V lost 4 bases, J lost 2 bases, and 5 bases stayed unmatched. The CDR3 runs 15 residues. Germline-derived CDR1 and CDR2 are LNHDA and SQIVND (reference sequence). The CDR3 DNA reads as TGTGCCAGTAGTAGCGGGAGAAGGGCCTACAATGAGCAGTTCTTC. As protein: CASSSGRRAYNEQFF.

V usage is TRBV29-1 and J usage is TRBJ2-6; weak D call: TRBD2 (6 bases). Deletions cut 4 bases from V and 0 bases from J, with 10 bases between. This CDR3 is 15 amino acids long. Germline values: CDR1 SQVTM, CDR2 ANQGSEA. The CDR3 sequence: CSVVAVGSGANVLTF. For the CDR3, the DNA is TGCAGCGTTGTAGCGGTTGGCTCTGGGGCCAACGTCCTGACTTTC.

This clonotype was found a few times. V gene TRBV4-2 combines with J gene TRBJ2-1, with unresolved D. The CDR3 runs 13 residues. Germline CDR1 reads LGHNA; CDR2 reads YNFKEQ. V lost 3 bases to trimming and J lost 10 bases, with 13 bases between them. The CDR3, as DNA: TGTGCCAGCAGCCACCCTAGGGTAGGGGAGCAGTTCTTC. Encoded protein: CASSHPRVGEQFF.

V is TRBV15 and J is TRBJ2-7, with 7 bases identical to TRBD1. The end of the DNA aligns better with TRBJ2-4, so the J call may be wrong. The CDR3 covers 15 residues. Germline CDR1 LNHNV, CDR2 YYDKDF (reference sequence). The DNA of the CDR3 is TGTGCCACCAGCAGAGAAACAACAGGGGAGAGCATTCAGTACTTC. Its protein product is CATSRETTGESIQYF.

The chain joins TRBV7-2 to TRBJ1-2; no firm D call. This CDR3 is 13 amino acids long. The germline V gene has CDR1 SGHTA and CDR2 FQGNSA. V was trimmed by 7 bases and J by 9 bases, leaving 18 bases between them. In DNA form, the CDR3 reads TGTGCCAGCACCCTGGATAGGGTAGAGCGCTACACCTTC. Its protein is CASTLDRVERYTF.

The V gene is TRBV30, the J gene TRBJ2-1; 7 nucleotides align to TRBD2. With 7 bases clipped from V and 7 bases from J, the junction kept 4 bases outside the gene matches. There are 11 residues in the CDR3. Germline CDR1 and CDR2: GTSNPN and SVGIG (reference sequence). CDR3 DNA: TGTGCCTCACGCGGGGGTAATGAGCAGTTCTTC. Protein sequence: CASRGGNEQFF.

Many counts were recorded for this clonotype. The chain links TRBV29-1 to TRBJ2-5; TRBD2 matches at 10 bases. The V gene's germline CDR1 is SQVTM and CDR2 ANQGSEA. The CDR3 sequence is 14 residues long. Losses at the gene ends were 4 bases for V and 4 bases for J; bases not matched to a gene: 6. The CDR3 reads CSVVRLAGAETQYF. The CDR3 bases are TGCAGCGTTGTACGGCTAGCGGGAGCAGAGACCCAGTACTTC. The full variable domain, rest sourced from reference TRBV29-1 and TRBJ2-5, is SAVISQKPSRDICQRGTSLTIQCQVDSQVTMMFWYRQQPGQSLTLIATANQGSEATYESGFVIDKFPISRPNLTFSTLTVSNMSPEDSSIYLCSVVRLAGAETQYFGPGTRLLVL.

About this clonotype itself: A much larger clone differs from this one at a single base, so this may be a read error. Because the CDR3 is missing its conserved closing phenylalanine or tryptophan, this is likely a read error. The genes are TRBV29-1 and TRBJ2-1, with 8 bases that match TRBD2. The better agreement between TRBJ2-7 and the DNA end casts doubt on the J call. Germline V gene data show CDR1 as SQVTM and CDR2 as ANQGSEA. This CDR3 comprises 13 residues. CDR3 loop: CSVGLAPGYEQYL. The CDR3 DNA follows: TGCAGCGTAGGACTAGCCCCAGGGTACGAGCAGTACTTA.

This clonotype was counted only a few times. The chain links TRBV20-1 to TRBJ2-5; D perhaps matches TRBD1 (5 bases). V was trimmed by 8 bases and J by 4 bases, leaving 20 bases between them. Germline-derived CDR1 and CDR2 are DFQATT and SNEGSKA (reference sequence). The CDR3 loop spans 14 amino acids. The CDR3 sequence: CSLRVPQGAETQYF. CDR3 nucleotide sequence: TGCAGTCTCAGAGTCCCCCAAGGGGCAGAGACCCAGTACTTC.

The rearrangement links TRBV7-2 to TRBJ2-5, with D perhaps TRBD1 (5 bases). V was trimmed by 5 bases and J by 11 bases, leaving 24 bases between them. Germline CDR1 reads SGHTA; CDR2 reads FQGNSA. This CDR3 is 15 amino acids long. The CDR3 sequence: CASSRGRLVDNEQYF. The DNA for the CDR3 is TGTGCCAGCAGCCGTGGAAGGTTGGTGGACAATGAGCAGTACTTC.

There are many counts of this clonotype. The chain combines TRBV3-1 with TRBJ2-1, with 8 bases identical to TRBD1. CDR1 is LGHDT, CDR2 YNNKEL, per germline (reference sequence). This CDR3 contains 12 residues. Trimming removed 6 bases from V and 5 bases from J; junction bases left unmatched: 0. The CDR3 DNA sequence: TGTGCCAGCAGGACAGGGGACAATGAGCAGTTCTTC. It yields the protein CASRTGDNEQFF.

V usage is TRBV28 and J usage is TRBJ2-5; 11 bases match TRBD2. The DNA matches TRBJ2-7 better at its end, which makes the J call doubtful. Germline CDR1 MDHEN, CDR2 SYDVKM. CDR3 length: 15 residues. CDR3 in DNA: TGTGCCAGCAGTTTAATTGGGCTAGCGGGAGGCGAGCAGTACTTC. This translates into CASSLIGLAGGEQYF.

This chain links TRBV10-1 with TRBJ2-5; TRBD1 or TRBD2 may be the D gene (5 bases each). Trimming pared 4 bases from V and 11 bases from J, leaving 17 bases between. The germline gives CDR1 WNHNN, CDR2 SYGVQD (reference sequence). The CDR3 extends over 13 amino acids. DNA of the CDR3: TGCGCCAGCAGTGTCGGGGCCGGTAATGAGCAGTACTTC. It translates to CASSVGAGNEQYF.